What follows describes a single T cell receptor (beta chain). What it binds is unknown. These data originate in a study of T cell repertoires in aging, cancer and after chemotherapy. Study-level information: Donor ages fell into six groups from 30 or younger up to 70 or older. Over several months to years, re-sampled healthy donor repertoires clearly shared clones. Roughly 9.1 million TCR reads were in the whole dataset. Study-level points and caveats: Immunological memory after chemotherapy cannot be judged from the repertoire data.

The template was genomic DNA from peripheral blood, not RNA. The V gene lost 2 bases and the J gene lost 2 bases, with 12 bases spanning the gap. The CDR3 has 15 residues. Germline-derived CDR1 and CDR2 are SGHVT and SQSDAQ. Rearranged V-D-J TRB sequences were amplified with a mixed TRB-A/B primer pool. TCRdb re-analysed the multiplex PCR reads in MiXCR, keeping a single row per CDR3 protein. Of under 4,500 distinct CDR3 sequences detected, about 28% appear once; the ten largest clones hold 5% to 7%. Sequenced: blood. This sequence was found in a human donor in good health. V and J are TRBV7-4 and TRBJ2-5, with D perhaps assigned TRBD1 or TRBD2 (5 bases each). The CDR3 reads CASSLMKGPQETQYF. CDR3 DNA sequence: TGTGCCAGCAGCTTAATGAAGGGACCTCAAGAGACCCAGTACTTC.